What follows are 9 T cell receptor beta chains derived from one specimen sequenced in a study of Graves' ophthalmopathy and Graves' hyperthyroidism. RNA transcripts provided the template for amplifying TCR beta CDR3 regions. The authors performed first-round RT-PCR with HTBI primers and then a second-round multiplex PCR. One entry per CDR3 protein results from TCRdb running MiXCR on the multiplex PCR reads. The table has hundreds of thousands of distinct CDR3 sequences, 22% seen once. Specimen: peripheral blood. The receptors come from a woman between 18 and 30 years old with stable Graves' hyperthyroidism. Some clones in this sample may be carry-over from other donors' samples.

This clonotype was recorded at least ten times. This chain uses TRBV28 with TRBJ1-5; 7 bases are shared with TRBD1. Germline lookup yields CDR1 MDHEN and CDR2 SYDVKM. The CDR3 consists of 16 residues. Trimming at V came to 5 bases and at J to 7 bases, leaving 14 bases not matched to a gene. The CDR3 loop reads CASSPPRWQGGQPQHF. CDR3 DNA: TGTGCCAGCAGTCCCCCTCGGTGGCAGGGGGGACAGCCCCAGCATTTT.

Ten or more counts support this clonotype. V is TRBV7-2 and J is TRBJ2-4, with TRBD2 identical over 7 bases. Trimming at V came to 5 bases and at J to 14 bases, leaving 9 bases not matched to a gene. Germline-derived CDR1 and CDR2 are SGHTA and FQGNSA. This CDR3 comprises 12 residues. The DNA for the CDR3 is TGTGCCAGCAGCGGTATAGCGGGCCACAAGTACTTC. It is translated as CASSGIAGHKYF.

Only a few counts were recorded for this clonotype. V gene TRBV12-3 or TRBV12-4 combines with J gene TRBJ1-1; TRBD1 matches at 8 bases. Losses at the gene ends were 4 bases for V and 4 bases for J; bases not matched to a gene: 8. CDR3 length: 15 residues. The CDR3 coding sequence is TGTGCCAGCAGTTCAAACAGGGGGACGACCACTGAAGCTTTCTTT. Its translation: CASSSNRGTTTEAFF.

This clonotype was seen a handful of times. The V call is TRBV28, the J call TRBJ1-1; D might be TRBD1 (5 bases). Trimming left V 3 bases short and J 1 base short, with 21 bases between. This CDR3 is built from 18 residues. Germline V gene lookup returns CDR1 MDHEN and CDR2 SYDVKM. The CDR3 coding sequence is TGTGCCAGCAGTTTTTCCCTAATCTCCTGGACACCGAACACTGAAGCTTTCTTT. Translation: CASSFSLISWTPNTEAFF. The variable domain in full, with the rest retrieved from reference TRBV28 and TRBJ1-1, is DVKVTQSSRYLVKRTGEKVFLECVQDMDHENMFWYRQDPGLGLRLIYFSYDVKMKEKGDIPEGYSVSREKKERFSLILESASTNQTSMYLCASSFSLISWTPNTEAFFGQGTRLTVV.

As concerns this clonotype: Germline is not matched at one junction end, which may reflect a read error. The rearrangement links TRBV20-1 to TRBJ2-4; 7 positions agree with TRBD1. This CDR3 is 16 amino acids long. Germline V gene data show CDR1 as DFQATT and CDR2 as SNEGSKA (reference sequence). This chain's CDR3 is CSARDLQGLAKNIKYF. CDR3 DNA: TGCAGTGCTAGAGATTTACAGGGGCTAGCCAAAAACATTAAGTACTTC.

This clonotype was found many times. The gene calls are TRBV11-2 and TRBJ1-1, with D uncertain. The CDR3 runs to 14 residues. Trimming removed 0 bases from V and 0 bases from J, with 5 bases in between. The germline gives CDR1 SGHAT, CDR2 FQNNGV. CDR3 loop: CASSLDLVNTEAFF. In DNA, the CDR3 is TGTGCCAGCAGCTTAGATCTTGTGAACACTGAAGCTTTCTTT.

This clonotype was found many times. The V and J genes are TRBV2 and TRBJ1-1, with 7 nucleotides matching TRBD1. Germline lookup yields CDR1 SNHLY and CDR2 FYNNEI. The CDR3 extends over 15 amino acids. J gave up 4 bases and V 6 bases, and 11 bases lay outside the gene matches. The CDR3 protein is CASRADRVEGTEAFF. CDR3 sequence (DNA): TGTGCCAGCAGGGCCGACAGGGTAGAGGGCACTGAAGCTTTCTTT. Variable domain in full (rest from reference TRBV2 and TRBJ1-1): EPEVTQTPSHQVTQMGQEVILRCVPISNHLYFYWYRQILGQKVEFLVSFYNNEISEKSEIFDDQFSVERPDGSNFTLKIRSTKLEDSAMYFCASRADRVEGTEAFFGQGTRLTVV.

This clonotype was seen a handful of times. The V and J genes are TRBV6-1 and TRBJ1-2; TRBD1 aligns across 8 bases. V lost 6 bases to trimming and J lost 5 bases; unmatched junction nucleotides: 8. The CDR3 length is 14 residues. Per germline, CDR1 MNHNS and CDR2 SASEGT. CDR3 nucleotide sequence: TGTGCCAGCAGGCCGGGACAGGCGAAATATGGCTACACCTTC. Amino acids: CASRPGQAKYGYTF.

This clonotype has a count of ten or more. The chain joins TRBV4-1 to TRBJ2-7, with a tentative D call TRBD2 (5 bases). Germline CDR1 reads MGHRA; CDR2 reads YSYEKL. Trimming removed 3 bases from V and 3 bases from J, with 18 bases in between. The CDR3 length is 16 residues. CDR3 region: CASSHPQSGNNYEQYF. CDR3 in DNA: TGCGCCAGCAGCCATCCCCAGTCCGGGAACAACTACGAGCAGTACTTC.